The rows below give T cell receptor beta chains drawn from one sample of a study of T-cell memory formation after mild COVID-19. TCRdb called the 5' RACE reads again in MiXCR, with one record for every CDR3 protein. In the table there are just under 350,000 distinct CDR3 sequences, 10% to 15% of which are singletons. The sequencing input was PBMCs or a T cell subset sorted from them (not recorded which). These TCRs come from a man aged 18 to 29 who had mild COVID-19 (a few samples of this study predate the infection). Cell type and time point are not known. The CDR3 runs from the conserved cysteine through the conserved F or W. A D gene is named only where the DNA matches it firmly. Size is stated for part of the rows, as once, few or many counts, or as a class when the clone is expanded.

TRBJ2-3	TRBV7-2	.	.	TGTGCCAGCAGCATACTCACAGATACGCAGTATTTT	CASSILTDTQYF
TRBJ2-3	TRBV7-2	many	.	TGCGCCAGCAGCTGGGGCACAGATACGCAGTATTTT	CASSWGTDTQYF
TRBJ2-3	TRBV7-2	.	.	TGTGCCAGCAGCTTGGTCCACGGGGGTCGGGGCACAGATACGCAGTATTTT	CASSLVHGGRGTDTQYF
TRBJ2-1	TRBV20-1	.	.	TGCAGTGCTAAGGGACCCTACAATGAGCAGTTCTTC	CSAKGPYNEQFF
TRBJ1-4	TRBV2	few	.	TGTGCCAGCAGGCGAGGGGGGGAGGAAAAACTGTTTTTT	CASRRGGEEKLFF
TRBJ1-5	TRBV6-4	many	.	TGTGCCAGCAGTGACGAGGGGATTCAGCCCCAGCATTTT	CASSDEGIQPQHF
TRBJ2-1	TRBV5-1	few	.	TGCGCCAGCAGCTTATCGACATCATTCAATGAGCAGTTCTTC	CASSLSTSFNEQFF
TRBJ1-2	TRBV6-2/TRBV6-3	few	TRBD1	TGTGCCAGCAGGCGACAGGGACTCGATGGCTACACCTTC	CASRRQGLDGYTF
TRBJ2-3	TRBV24-1	few	TRBD1	TGTGCCACCGGAACAGGGGCCTTTAGCACAGATACGCAGTATTTT	CATGTGAFSTDTQYF
TRBJ2-3	TRBV9	few	TRBD2	TGTGCCAGCAGCATCGGGACTAGCGGGGGTGCCCTTGCAGATACGCAGTATTTT	CASSIGTSGGALADTQYF
TRBJ2-2	TRBV7-3	few	.	TGTGCCAGCAGTCGTCAGGGGACGAACACCGGGGAGCTGTTTTTT	CASSRQGTNTGELFF
TRBJ2-1	TRBV20-1	.	TRBD1	TGCAGTGCTGCGCGACAGGGAAACTACAATGAGCAGTTCTTC	CSAARQGNYNEQFF
TRBJ1-1	TRBV7-2	many	.	TGTGCCAGCAGCTTCACTGCTTTGAACACTGAAGCTTTCTTT	CASSFTALNTEAFF
TRBJ2-3	TRBV4-1	.	.	TGCGCCAGCAGCCAAGACTGGGGGCAGGTTGGAGATACGCAGTATTTT	CASSQDWGQVGDTQYF
TRBJ1-2	TRBV7-9	few	.	TGTGCCAGCAGCTCACTCCTCTCGGGGACCGATGCAGATGGCTACACCTTC	CASSSLLSGTDADGYTF
TRBJ2-5	TRBV5-1	.	TRBD1	TGCGCCAGCAGCCTAGGACAGGGGGCCTTAGAGACCCAGTACTTC	CASSLGQGALETQYF
TRBJ2-1	TRBV5-1	few	TRBD1	TGCGCCAGCCGCGTGGGACAGGGAGGGGATGAGCAGTTCTTC	CASRVGQGGDEQFF
TRBJ2-3	TRBV5-1	few	.	TGCGCCAGCAGCTTGGGACAGCACACAGATACGCAGTATTTT	CASSLGQHTDTQYF
TRBJ1-2	TRBV15	.	TRBD1	TGTGCCACCAGCACACAGGGGATAGGCTACACCTTC	CATSTQGIGYTF
TRBJ1-4	TRBV6-2/TRBV6-3	many	TRBD1	TGTGCCAGCAGGGGGACAGCAACTAATGAAAAACTGTTTTTT	CASRGTATNEKLFF
TRBJ2-3	TRBV29-1	medium-sized	.	TGCAGCGTTGGAATTAGCGGAAGGACAGATACGCAGTATTTT	CSVGISGRTDTQYF
TRBJ2-4	TRBV7-9	many	TRBD1	TGTGCCAGCAGCTCTGGACAGGGGGCGGCCAAAAACATTCAGTACTTC	CASSSGQGAAKNIQYF
TRBJ2-7	TRBV7-8	few	.	TGTGCCAGCAGCTTAGCTGTGTCGAGCTCCTACGAGCAGTACTTC	CASSLAVSSSYEQYF
TRBJ1-2	TRBV7-9	few	TRBD1	TGTGCCAGCAGCCTGGGACAGGCTGATGGCTACACCTTC	CASSLGQADGYTF